What follows are 4 T cell receptor beta chains derived from one specimen sequenced in a study of T cells in Graves' hyperthyroidism and ophthalmopathy. Regions amplified from RNA transcripts were the TCR beta CDR3 regions. HTBI primers were employed in a first-round RT-PCR of the TCR CDR3. MiXCR, applied by TCRdb to the multiplex PCR reads, yields one record per CDR3 protein. Of approximately 530,000 distinct CDR3 sequences detected, less than 20% appear once; the ten largest clones hold approximately 50%. The specimen sequenced was blood. These receptors were obtained from a man aged 40-50 years with Graves' ophthalmopathy.

Regarding this clonotype: A much bigger clone sits one base away, suggesting this may be a read error. This chain uses TRBV7-9 with TRBJ1-1; TRBD1 aligns across 11 bases. Germline V gene data show CDR1 as SEHNR and CDR2 as FQNEAQ (reference sequence). The CDR3 is 13 amino acids. CDR3 region: CVSSLGQGAEAFF. DNA of the CDR3: TGTGTCAGCAGCTTGGGACAGGGGGCTGAAGCTTTCTTT.

V is TRBV3-1 and J is TRBJ2-5, with D hard to call. The CDR3 runs to 14 residues. Trimming cost V 0 bases and J 5 bases, with 10 bases left between them. Germline assignment: CDR1 LGHDT and CDR2 YNNKEL (reference sequence). The CDR3 sequence is CASSQDQRAETQYF. The CDR3 DNA follows: TGTGCCAGCAGCCAAGACCAACGGGCCGAGACCCAGTACTTC.

The gene calls are TRBV6-1 and TRBJ2-1; 9 bases are shared with TRBD2. J gave up 9 bases and V 7 bases, and 7 bases lay outside the gene matches. This CDR3 is 13 amino acids long. Germline CDR1 is MNHNS and CDR2 is SASEGT. The CDR3 coding sequence is TGTGCCAGCACTTCACTAGCGGGTGGTGAGCAGTTCTTC. Amino acids: CASTSLAGGEQFF.

This clonotype was seen a few times. V and J are TRBV7-8 and TRBJ2-5; TRBD1 or TRBD2 may be the D gene (6 bases each). Trimming cost V 8 bases and J 5 bases, with 18 bases left between them. Germline V lookup: CDR1 SGHVS, CDR2 FQNEAQ. This CDR3 region has 14 residues. This CDR3 reads CASGLRGAGETQYF. CDR3 nucleotides: TGTGCCAGCGGGCTTAGGGGGGCAGGGGAGACCCAGTACTTC.